This T cell receptor beta chain derives from a study of cytomegalovirus exposure and HLA in healthy donors. Study findings and constraints: Testing in vitro showed a few CMV-associated chains specific for CMV antigens. A later analysis showed that HLA-associated TCR beta chains had undergone more clonal expansion than equally common others.

The PCR contained 60 Vbeta and 13 Jbeta primers. Profiled with immunoSEQ multiplex PCR; TCRdb holds only in-frame clones, not every one. Seen here are 90,000 to 100,000 clones, 60% to 80% observed once, and the top ten hold 15% to 20%. A note on this clone: Its antigen is not known.

The specimen was PBMCs. This receptor was identified in a woman aged 55-70 years in good health and CMV-seropositive.

This CDR3 reads CASLPANYGYTF. CDR3 DNA: TGTGCCAGCCTCCCAGCGAACTATGGCTACACCTTC. The chain has TRBV2 and TRBJ1-2; D is unclear. Germline values: CDR1 SNHLY, CDR2 FYNNEI. The V and J ends lost 8 bases and 2 bases respectively, with 9 bases between them. This CDR3 spans 12 amino acids.